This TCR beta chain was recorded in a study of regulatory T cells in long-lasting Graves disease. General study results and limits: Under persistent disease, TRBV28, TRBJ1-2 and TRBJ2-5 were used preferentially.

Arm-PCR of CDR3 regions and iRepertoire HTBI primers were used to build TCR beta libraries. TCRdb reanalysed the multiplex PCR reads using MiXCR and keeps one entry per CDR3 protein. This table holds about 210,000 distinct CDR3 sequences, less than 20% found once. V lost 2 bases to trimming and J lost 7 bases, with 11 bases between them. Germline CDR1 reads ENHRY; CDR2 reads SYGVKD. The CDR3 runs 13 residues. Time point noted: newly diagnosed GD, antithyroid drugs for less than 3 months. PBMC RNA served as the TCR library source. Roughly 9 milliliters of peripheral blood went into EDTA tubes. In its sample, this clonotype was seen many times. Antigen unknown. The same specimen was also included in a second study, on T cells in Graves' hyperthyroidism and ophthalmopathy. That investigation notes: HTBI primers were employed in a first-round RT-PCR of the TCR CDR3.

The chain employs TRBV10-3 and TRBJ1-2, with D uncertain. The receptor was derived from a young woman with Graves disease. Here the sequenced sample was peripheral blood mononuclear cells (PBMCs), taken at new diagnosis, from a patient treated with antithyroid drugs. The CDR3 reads CAISEAGLIGYTF. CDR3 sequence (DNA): TGTGCCATCAGTGAGGCGGGGTTAATTGGCTACACCTTC.